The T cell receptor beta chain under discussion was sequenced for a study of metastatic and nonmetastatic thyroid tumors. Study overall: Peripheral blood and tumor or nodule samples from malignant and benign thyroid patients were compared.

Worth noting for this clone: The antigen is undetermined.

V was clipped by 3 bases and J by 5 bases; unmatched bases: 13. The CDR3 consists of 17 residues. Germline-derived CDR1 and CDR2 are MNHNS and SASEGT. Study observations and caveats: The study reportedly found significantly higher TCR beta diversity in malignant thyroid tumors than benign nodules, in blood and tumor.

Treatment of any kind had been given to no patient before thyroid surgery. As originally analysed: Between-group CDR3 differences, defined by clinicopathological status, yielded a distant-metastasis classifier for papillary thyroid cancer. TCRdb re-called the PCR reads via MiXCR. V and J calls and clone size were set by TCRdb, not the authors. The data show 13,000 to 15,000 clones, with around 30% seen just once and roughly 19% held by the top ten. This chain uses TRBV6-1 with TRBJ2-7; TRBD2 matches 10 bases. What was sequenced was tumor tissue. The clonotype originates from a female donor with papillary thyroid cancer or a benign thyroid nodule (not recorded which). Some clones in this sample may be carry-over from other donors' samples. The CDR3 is CASSDLGGASGSNEQYF. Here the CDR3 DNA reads TGTGCCAGCAGTGATCTCGGGGGGGCTAGCGGGAGCAACGAGCAGTACTTC.